This T cell receptor (beta chain) was recovered during a study of blood T cell repertoires in COVID-19. Turning to the study itself: Specimens from acute and convalescent COVID-19 originated in the United States, Italy and Spain. T cells, B-cell-depleted T cells, or PBMCs provided the cDNA or gDNA that served as material.

Clones were read by immunoSEQ multiplex PCR, and TCRdb kept only the in-frame ones, dropping some. The sample has some 200,000 clones; approximately 90% are singletons. V gave up 0 bases and J gave up 5 bases, with 11 bases separating them. This CDR3 comprises 16 residues. CDR1 and CDR2 from the germline V gene are MNHEY and SVGAGI. The V call is TRBV6-5, the J call TRBJ1-6; tentatively, D is TRBD1 (6 bases). The source of this sequence is a man aged 45-65 years with acute or convalescent COVID-19. Sequencing used peripheral blood. The CDR3 reads CASSYSARGHNSPLHF. CDR3 sequence (DNA): TGTGCCAGCAGTTACTCAGCCAGGGGACATAATTCACCCCTCCACTTT.